This T cell receptor beta chain was sequenced during a study of neurological immune-mediated disorders. Study in general: The study included around 35 multiple sclerosis patients, about 30 relapsing-remitting and 3 secondary progressive.

The authors made cDNA by 5'RACE with 10-nucleotide random UMIs. From 15-18 subjects, over 200 million TCR-beta sequences were obtained in each sequencing run. In TCRdb, the 5' RACE reads were re-called with MiXCR into one record per CDR3 protein. The sample holds approximately 70,000 distinct CDR3 sequences, around 3.9% seen once. Germline loops: CDR1 WNHNN, CDR2 SYGVQD (reference sequence). This CDR3 has 14 amino acids. V was shortened by 7 bases and J by 4 bases, with 17 bases between the two germline ends. The receptor was isolated from a man aged 25 to 40 with multiple sclerosis. The source material was PBMCs. The chain combines TRBV10-1 with TRBJ2-7; D is perhaps TRBD1 (6 bases). CDR3 sequence (DNA): TGCGCCAGCACCCAGGGGCTATCTGTATACGAGCAGTACTTC. Its translation is CASTQGLSVYEQYF.